The 21 T cell receptor beta chains listed next were all sequenced from one sample in a study of blood T cell repertoires in COVID-19. Clones were sequenced by immunoSEQ multiplex PCR, and TCRdb holds only the in-frame ones, with some missing. The sample records fewer than 200,000 clones, around 77% being singletons. Sequenced: peripheral blood. Every receptor here comes from a man in his 70s with acute or convalescent COVID-19.

The chain combines TRBV12-3 or TRBV12-4 with TRBJ1-1; 7 bases map to TRBD1. Germline trimming cut 4 bases from V and 7 bases from J; bases unmatched to any gene: 3. The CDR3 extends over 12 amino acids. The CDR3 DNA follows: TGTGCCAGCAGTTGGGACAGCCTTGAAGCTTTCTTT. Translating it yields CASSWDSLEAFF.

This sequence joins TRBV6-2 or TRBV6-3 and TRBJ2-5, with a weak D call TRBD1 (6 bases). The CDR3 length is 13 residues. The germline CDR1 and CDR2 sequences are MNHEY and SVGEGT. The ends were cut back, 3 bases at V and 7 bases at J, with 12 bases in the middle. Here the CDR3 DNA reads TGTGCCAGCAGTTATAGGGGGTTGGGGACCCAGTACTTC. It yields the protein CASSYRGLGTQYF.

Concerning this clone: The same CDR3 can be traced to other DNA sequences in this sample. The gene calls are TRBV5-1 and TRBJ1-2; TRBD1 aligns across 8 bases. The germline CDR1 and CDR2 sequences are SGHRS and YFSETQ. The CDR3 runs to 14 residues. Germline trimming cut 0 bases from V and 2 bases from J; bases unmatched to any gene: 0. CDR3 residues: CASSLGQGNYGYTF. DNA of the CDR3: TGCGCCAGCAGCTTGGGACAGGGGAACTATGGCTACACCTTC.

This chain links TRBV7-9 with TRBJ2-3; possible D gene TRBD1, 6 bases. The CDR3 is made up of 14 amino acids. Per the germline V gene, CDR1 is SEHNR and CDR2 is FQNEAQ (reference sequence). V was clipped by 3 bases and J by 5 bases, with 12 bases between them. The CDR3, as DNA: TGTGCCAGCAGCTTTCAGGGGCAGGGAGATACGCAGTATTTT. It specifies CASSFQGQGDTQYF. Combining the CDR3 with reference TRBV7-9 and TRBJ2-3 gives the whole variable domain DTGVSQNPRHKITKRGQNVTFRCDPISEHNRLYWYRQTLGQGPEFLTYFQNEAQLEKSRLLSDRFSAERPKGSFSTLEIQRTEQGDSAMYLCASSFQGQGDTQYFGPGTRLTVL.

The J gene is TRBJ2-7, the V gene TRBV24-1; 13 nucleotides match TRBD2. With 4 bases clipped from V and 2 bases from J, the junction kept 4 bases outside the gene matches. The CDR3 has 16 residues. Looked up from germline, CDR1 is KGHDR and CDR2 is SFDVKD. The CDR3 DNA reads TGTGCCACCAGTGACCTCGGGACTAGCGGGACCTACGAGCAGTACTTC. This encodes CATSDLGTSGTYEQYF.

The chain is built from TRBV7-9 and TRBJ1-1; perhaps TRBD1 as D (5 bases). V was pared by 3 bases and J by 1 base, with 9 bases between. The CDR3 is 14 amino acids. Germline loops: CDR1 SEHNR, CDR2 FQNEAQ (reference sequence). CDR3 protein: CASSFSGPNTEAFF. CDR3 nucleotides: TGTGCCAGCAGCTTCTCAGGGCCGAACACTGAAGCTTTCTTT.

The rearrangement links TRBV30 to TRBJ2-5; D gene ambiguous. The CDR3 consists of 10 residues. V was clipped by 2 bases and J by 7 bases, with 5 bases between them. The germline CDR1 and CDR2 sequences are GTSNPN and SVGIG (reference sequence). The CDR3 here is CAWSRGTQYF. The CDR3 nucleotides read TGTGCCTGGAGTAGAGGGACCCAGTACTTC. Full variable domain (missing parts from reference TRBV30 and TRBJ2-5): SQTIHQWPATLVQPVGSPLSLECTVEGTSNPNLYWYRQAAGRGLQLLFYSVGIGQISSEVPQNLSASRPQDRQFILSSKKLLLSDSGFYLCAWSRGTQYFGPGTRLLVL.

This clone was counted ten times or more. V is TRBV7-2 and J is TRBJ2-3; TRBD2 might be the D (6 bases). Germline assignment: CDR1 SGHTA and CDR2 FQGNSA. V dropped 3 bases and J dropped 5 bases, with 12 bases sitting between them. The CDR3 length is 14 residues. The CDR3 sequence: CASSFTGVLDTQYF. As DNA, the CDR3 is TGTGCCAGCAGCTTTACGGGAGTTTTAGATACGCAGTATTTT.

The J gene is TRBJ1-1, the V gene TRBV27, with 8 nucleotides matching TRBD1. The CDR3 covers 13 residues. The germline V gene encodes CDR1 MNHEY and CDR2 SMNVEV (reference sequence). V trimming: 3 bases; J trimming: 6 bases; junction bases outside the gene matches: 3. The CDR3 loop reads CASSFTGGPEAFF. The CDR3 DNA reads as TGTGCCAGCAGTTTCACAGGGGGTCCTGAAGCTTTCTTT.

This clone has only a few counts. The chain joins TRBV28 to TRBJ1-5; the D gene is possibly TRBD1 (5 bases). CDR3 length: 13 amino acids. The V and J ends lost 5 bases and 6 bases respectively, with 11 bases between them. Germline V gene lookup returns CDR1 MDHEN and CDR2 SYDVKM. The CDR3 bases are TGTGCCAGCAGTAGCGGGGGTATTCAGCCCCAGCATTTT. Translating it yields CASSSGGIQPQHF.

The chain combines TRBV6-2 or TRBV6-3 with TRBJ2-1, with TRBD2 identical over 8 bases. The length of the CDR3 is 14 residues. Germline V CDR1 and CDR2: MNHEY, SVGEGT. Unmatched junction bases numbered 5, after V lost 4 bases and J lost 6 bases. The CDR3 loop is CASSSGTRANEQFF. CDR3 DNA sequence: TGTGCCAGCAGTTCCGGGACTAGGGCCAATGAGCAGTTCTTC.

As for this clone: One junction end disagrees with the germline gene, perhaps due to a read error. J is TRBJ2-7 and V is TRBV7-7, with 11 nucleotides matching TRBD1. The CDR3 sequence is 18 residues long. The V gene's germline CDR1 is SSHAT and CDR2 FNYEAQ (reference sequence). The CDR3 region is CASSLGPPGTGGSYEQYF. CDR3 nucleotides: TGTGCTAGCAGCTTAGGCCCGCCCGGGACAGGGGGCTCCTACGAGCAGTACTTC.

V and J are TRBV19 and TRBJ2-7; D call uncertain. V lost 5 bases and J 0 bases, leaving 11 bases between the germline ends. Germline CDR1 reads LNHDA; CDR2 reads SQIVND (reference sequence). The CDR3 loop spans 14 amino acids. CDR3 coding DNA: TGTGCCAGTAGTCTGTCATCAGTCTCCTACGAGCAGTACTTC. It encodes CASSLSSVSYEQYF.

The chain carries TRBV10-3 and TRBJ1-5; D is undetermined. V lost 4 bases and J 8 bases, leaving 12 bases between the germline ends. The germline V gene encodes CDR1 ENHRY and CDR2 SYGVKD. The CDR3 contains 13 residues. CDR3 amino acids: CAISALGDEPQHF. For the CDR3, the DNA is TGTGCCATCAGTGCCCTGGGAGATGAGCCCCAGCATTTT.

The V gene is TRBV3-1 (or the pseudogene TRBV3-2), the J gene TRBJ1-5; D perhaps matches TRBD1 (5 bases). Germline values: CDR1 LGHDT, CDR2 YNNKEL (reference sequence). Trimming cost V 2 bases and J 0 bases, with 5 bases left between them. CDR3 length equals 14 residues. DNA for the CDR3: TGTGCCAGCAGCCAAACAGGTAGCAATCAGCCCCAGCATTTT. This encodes CASSQTGSNQPQHF.

The DNA for the CDR3 is TGCGCCAGCAGCCAAGATCGGCTGACAGGGCCCTCTGGAAACACCATATATTTT. Its protein is CASSQDRLTGPSGNTIYF. This chain links TRBV4-3 with TRBJ1-3, with 7 bases lining up with TRBD1. This CDR3 is 18 amino acids long. Unmatched junction bases numbered 8, after V lost 0 bases and J lost 0 bases. Germline V gives CDR1 LGHNA, CDR2 YSLEER.

The V and J genes are TRBV28 and TRBJ1-2; TRBD1 matches 11 bases. The V gene's germline CDR1 is MDHEN and CDR2 SYDVKM. V was pared by 2 bases and J by 0 bases, with 8 bases of the junction left unmatched. This CDR3 region has 18 residues. The CDR3: CASSLQGQGALANYGYTF. The CDR3 DNA follows: TGTGCCAGCAGTTTACAAGGACAGGGGGCACTAGCTAACTATGGCTACACCTTC.

The chain carries TRBV7-8 and TRBJ2-4; D possibly corresponds to TRBD2 (5 bases). The CDR3 has 17 residues. Trimming removed 5 bases from V and 9 bases from J, with 26 bases in between. The V gene's germline CDR1 is SGHVS and CDR2 FQNEAQ. CDR3 amino acids: CASSRTPDTSGSGIQYF. The CDR3 DNA is TGTGCCAGCAGCCGCACACCCGATACTAGTGGATCGGGCATTCAGTACTTC.

V usage is TRBV18 and J usage is TRBJ2-1, with TRBD2 matching 12 bases. Trimming took 3 bases from V and 5 from J; bases not matched to a gene: 8. The CDR3 covers 17 residues. From germline, CDR1 is KGHSH and CDR2 LQKENI. The DNA for the CDR3 is TGTGCCAGCTCACCGCCCACATCTAGCGGGAGGGACAATGAGCAGTTCTTC. The encoded protein is CASSPPTSSGRDNEQFF.

The table lists this clone with a few counts. The genes are TRBV5-4 and TRBJ2-7, with TRBD2 identical over 8 bases. CDR3 length: 13 amino acids. The trim removed 3 bases at V and 5 bases at J, leaving 4 bases unmatched. The germline V gene has CDR1 SGHNT and CDR2 YYREEE (reference sequence). The CDR3 coding sequence is TGTGCCAGCAGCTCCACTAGCGGTCACGAGCAGTACTTC. Amino acid sequence: CASSSTSGHEQYF.

This clone was recorded once. The J gene is TRBJ1-1, the V gene TRBV27, with TRBD1 matching 9 bases. The CDR3 runs to 14 residues. Germline V gives CDR1 MNHEY, CDR2 SMNVEV (reference sequence). V shed 5 bases and J 5 bases; nucleotides not matched to a gene: 6. The CDR3: CASSIQGAGTEAFF. CDR3 bases: TGTGCCAGCAGTATACAGGGGGCAGGTACTGAAGCTTTCTTT.